This TCR beta chain was recovered during a study of T-cell memory formation after mild COVID-19. The CDR3 spans 13 residues. Trimming cost V 3 bases and J 9 bases, with 9 bases left between them. TCRdb independently ran MiXCR on the 5' RACE reads; one entry per CDR3 protein. Here the sample spans more than 250,000 distinct CDR3 sequences, 16% being singletons. The sequence came from a man aged 18 to 29 who had mild COVID-19 (a few samples of this study predate the infection). Cell type and time point are not known. Material: PBMCs or a T cell subset sorted from them (not recorded which). The chain combines TRBV12-3 or TRBV12-4 with TRBJ1-6; D not resolved. The CDR3 loop is CASSFSLRSPLHF. Written as DNA, the CDR3 is TGTGCCAGCAGTTTTTCTTTACGTTCACCCCTCCACTTT.